The rows below give T cell receptor beta chains drawn from one sample of a study of graft-versus-host responses after intestinal transplantation. Clones were sequenced by immunoSEQ multiplex PCR, and TCRdb holds only the in-frame ones, with some missing. The repertoire holds tens of thousands of clones, with approximately 91% as singletons. Their antigens remain unidentified. The sample consisted of unstimulated CD4+ T cells sorted from spleen or lymph node cells, taken before intestinal transplant. These receptor sequences come from a human donor who received an intestinal transplant. CDR3s include the opening cysteine and the closing phenylalanine or tryptophan. Each record gives: D gene, J gene, clone size, V gene, CDR3 protein, CDR3 DNA. D genes are given only for firm matches. Expanded clones get a size class; other rows say once, few or many, or leave the size out.

>TRBD2|TRBJ2-1|once|TRBV7-3
CASSSAGTTYNEQFF
TGTGCCAGCAGCTCCGCCGGGACTACCTACAATGAGCAGTTCTTC
>TRBD1|TRBJ2-2|-|TRBV19
CASSIGQGNTGELFF
TGTGCCAGTAGTATCGGACAGGGAAACACCGGGGAGCTGTTTTTT
>-|TRBJ2-2|once|TRBV6-1
CASSIWQNTGELFF
TGTGCCAGCAGTATTTGGCAGAACACCGGGGAGCTGTTTTTT
>-|TRBJ1-2|-|TRBV6-1
CASLTGAPNYGYTF
TGTGCCAGCCTCACGGGTGCCCCTAACTATGGCTACACCTTC
>-|TRBJ2-4|-|TRBV7-9
CASSAWRGQLAKNIQYF
TGTGCCAGCAGCGCTTGGAGGGGACAGTTAGCCAAAAACATTCAGTACTTC
>-|TRBJ2-7|few|TRBV5-1
CASSLAGRSTYEQYF
TGCGCCAGCAGCTTGGCCGGCAGGTCCACCTACGAGCAGTACTTC
>TRBD1|TRBJ2-7|-|TRBV11-2
CASSPTGGPYEQYF
TGTGCCAGCAGTCCGACAGGGGGACCCTACGAGCAGTACTTC
>TRBD1|TRBJ1-4|-|TRBV11-2
CASSLEVTGASLFF
TGTGCCAGCAGCTTAGAGGTTACAGGGGCCTCGCTGTTTTTT
>-|TRBJ2-1|-|TRBV7-3
CASSLNAGPFYNEQFF
TGTGCCAGCAGCTTAAATGCGGGACCTTTCTACAATGAGCAGTTCTTC
>-|TRBJ1-1|once|TRBV4-1
CASSQSSKHTEAFF
TGCGCCAGCAGCCAATCCTCGAAGCACACTGAAGCTTTCTTT